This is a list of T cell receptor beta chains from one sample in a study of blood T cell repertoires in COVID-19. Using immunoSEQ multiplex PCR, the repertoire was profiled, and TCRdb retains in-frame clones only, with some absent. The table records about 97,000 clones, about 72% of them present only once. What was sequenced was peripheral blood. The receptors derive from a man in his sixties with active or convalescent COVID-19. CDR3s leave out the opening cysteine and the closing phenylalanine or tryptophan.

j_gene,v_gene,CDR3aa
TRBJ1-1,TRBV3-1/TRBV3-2,ASSFQGAGGGTEAF
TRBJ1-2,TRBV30,AWSEDSRYT
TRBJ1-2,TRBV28,ASTRTGRGLYGYT
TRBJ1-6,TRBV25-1,ASSEAGLTNSPLH
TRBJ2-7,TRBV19,ASSMQGSAGRQSYEQY
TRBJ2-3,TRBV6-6,ASSYVAGGPGDTQY
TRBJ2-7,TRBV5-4,ASSLAPAYEQY
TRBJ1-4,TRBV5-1,ASSSKGDRGEKLF
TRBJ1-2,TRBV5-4,ASRGTVNYGYT
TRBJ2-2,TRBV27,ASSPLVGANTGELF
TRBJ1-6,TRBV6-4,ASSEHNNSPLH
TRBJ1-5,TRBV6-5,AGQGAGNQPQH
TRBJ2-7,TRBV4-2,ASRLLAGTYEQY
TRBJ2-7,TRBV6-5,ASSTNSASYEQY
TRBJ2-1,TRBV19,ASSIAGRGEQF
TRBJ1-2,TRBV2,ASSSERAAGGYT
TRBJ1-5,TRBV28,ASSIGQGGLHSGNQPQH
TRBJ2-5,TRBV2,ASSKVLAGGPEGETQY
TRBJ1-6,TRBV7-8,ASSLQGGDSPLH
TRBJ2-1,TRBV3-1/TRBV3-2,ARLPGLAGVGDYNEQF